This TCR beta chain appears in the sequencing data of a study of beta chain features in type 1 diabetes (dated by TCRdb to between 2017 and 2018). Turning to the overall study: Patients and healthy donors did not differ in mean age, gender distribution, total cell number or subset yield. Across all samples, approximately 100 million sorted cells were examined, and cell number per subset correlated strongly with RNA yield. In the study, recently diagnosed type 1 diabetes patients and matched healthy donors were compared on the TCRB repertoires of their sorted circulating CD4+ T cell subsets. Naive and central memory subsets were obtained from all 28 donors, but regulatory and stem cell-like memory subsets were isolated from only 8 patients and roughly eight healthy donors.

The entire amount of isolated RNA was reverse transcribed using the High Capacity cDNA Reverse Transcription Kit, so the sequenced TCRB transcripts were expressed ones. Deep immunoSEQ sequencing was performed on naive, central memory and regulatory T cell samples, with an average of roughly 3.6 million total reads per sample. Sorted cells were lysed in RLT buffer and RNA was extracted with DNase-treated RNeasy Micro or Mini kits, depending on cell number. To prevent cross-contamination, each cell subset was processed individually, whereas patient and healthy donor samples were processed jointly. Using the immunoSEQ multiplex PCR, TCRB sequences were amplified from cDNA into 87-bp fragments spanning the CDR3 region. Sequencing of the amplicons was performed on the Illumina HiSeq platform. The source study handled its data this way. Synthetic template baselines were used to correct PCR bias computationally, reads within Hamming distance 2 were collapsed together, and singletons that could not be merged were discarded. Reads were aligned against IMGT so that V, D and J genes, CDR3 length and insertions or deletions at six rearrangement sites could be assigned. Within each subset, clonotype counts were normalized to sorted cell number, and only after that were true diversity and Gini coefficients computed with the tcR R package. The overlap coefficient, calculated on TCRB nucleotide sequences, was used to quantify repertoire sharing. TCRdb took this table from immuneACCESS and kept in-frame rearrangements with V and J called. Such tables lack part of the clones; where checked against another copy, unresolved V genes explain under half of the gap, and the rest is unexplained. V and J calls and clone size are those listed in that table; D and trimming were worked out from the DNA. In this sample the table shows 160,000 or so clones, roughly 10% of which occur a single time. Jointly, the top ten make up roughly 0.72% of the sample.

The investigation overall reported the following: Naive, central memory and regulatory TCRB repertoires appeared more similar among patients than among healthy donors. Shorter templates might be favored by PCR, yet because patient and control samples were amplified and corrected together, any such skew would affect both groups equally. HLA sub-analyses involved small numbers of individuals, so any influence of HLA type on TCRB rearrangement remained unresolved. Type 1 diabetes patients showed a moderate but significant shortening of TCRB CDR3 length in all four CD4+ subsets. Because cDNA rather than genomic DNA was sequenced, highly expressing activated cells could have been over-represented, although no difference in activation and CD3 levels was found between groups. Fewer insertions and more nucleotide deletions at VDJ recombination sites were observed in patients with type 1 diabetes, implying thymic rearrangement abnormalities.

V is reduced by 7 bases and J by 0 bases, leaving a spacing of 10 bases between them. Taken from cysteine to phenylalanine, the CDR3 has 14 residues. Only the CDR3 region is kept as DNA, spanning 42 bases read in frame from base 1. Reading the germline V gene gives CDR1 SQVTM and CDR2 ANQGSEA. In its sample, this clone was seen a few times. Its antigen has not been determined. The record has no base qualities; no much larger clone is one base away. A single peripheral blood draw of around 0.11 L on average was collected from each donor into heparinised tubes. A BD FACSAria II and a panel including CD45RO, CCR7, CD25, CD127, CD95 and CD27 were used to sort naive, central memory, regulatory and stem cell-like memory CD4+ T cells. Purity was above 95% for every sorted population. PBMCs were separated immediately by Lymphoprep density gradient centrifugation and were stained directly, without being cultured. So that batch effects would be minimized, each experiment stained and sorted samples in pairs, pairing one healthy donor with one patient.

The receptor was isolated from a woman in her thirties with type 1 diabetes. Sample: central memory CD4+ T cells from blood. This sequence uses TRBV29-1 and TRBJ2-6; no D gene call is confident. The sequenced DNA: TGCAGCGCCTTACGGTCCTCTGGGGCCAACGTCCTGACTTTC. This sequence encodes CSALRSSGANVLTF. The CDR3 plus the reference TRBV29-1 and TRBJ2-6 genes for the other parts give the full variable domain: SAVISQKPSRDICQRGTSLTIQCQVDSQVTMMFWYRQQPGQSLTLIATANQGSEATYESGFVIDKFPISRPNLTFSTLTVSNMSPEDSSIYLCSALRSSGANVLTFGAGSRLTVL.